Listed below are T cell receptor beta chains from one sample, sequenced in a study of blood T cell repertoires in COVID-19. TCRdb's table, derived via immunoSEQ multiplex PCR, lists solely in-frame clones and lacks some. The sample lists just under 150,000 clones; 87% were seen once. What was sequenced was peripheral blood. The source is a man in his fifties or sixties who had recovered from COVID-19. Each CDR3 is given with its conserved first and last residue. D genes are given only for firm matches. Not all rows give a size; the values are once, few, many and, for expanded clones, a class.

j_call: TRBJ1-3
d_call: .
clone_size: few
v_call: TRBV7-9
cdr3_nt: TGTGCCAGCAGCCCGGCGGGGTCTGGAAACACCATATATTTT
cdr3_aa: CASSPAGSGNTIYF

j_call: TRBJ2-5
d_call: TRBD2
clone_size: .
v_call: TRBV7-2
cdr3_nt: TGTGCCAGCAGCCTAGATCTAGCGGGGGGCCGCGAGACCCAGTACTTC
cdr3_aa: CASSLDLAGGRETQYF

j_call: TRBJ1-1
d_call: TRBD1
clone_size: .
v_call: TRBV6-5
cdr3_nt: TGTGCCAGCACCGACGTGACAGGGGCCACTGAAGCTTTCTTT
cdr3_aa: CASTDVTGATEAFF

j_call: TRBJ2-2
d_call: .
clone_size: .
v_call: TRBV10-1
cdr3_nt: TGCGCCAGCAGTGCGGAGGGGTTGAACACCGGGGAGCTGTTTTTT
cdr3_aa: CASSAEGLNTGELFF

j_call: TRBJ2-5
d_call: .
clone_size: .
v_call: TRBV2
cdr3_nt: TGTGCCAGCAGATGGGCGGGCATAGAGACCCAGTACTTC
cdr3_aa: CASRWAGIETQYF

j_call: TRBJ2-7
d_call: TRBD2
clone_size: .
v_call: TRBV14
cdr3_nt: TGTGCCAGCAGCCAAGTTAGGACTAGCGAGAATGTTTTC
cdr3_aa: CASSQVRTSENVF

j_call: TRBJ1-5
d_call: .
clone_size: .
v_call: TRBV4-1
cdr3_nt: TGCGCCAGCAGCCAAGATTTCGCGATGCTTCAGCCCCAGCATTTT
cdr3_aa: CASSQDFAMLQPQHF

j_call: TRBJ2-3
d_call: TRBD1
clone_size: .
v_call: TRBV6-5
cdr3_nt: TGTGCCAGCAGACCGGGACAGGGGACAGATACGCAGTATTTT
cdr3_aa: CASRPGQGTDTQYF

j_call: TRBJ1-5
d_call: TRBD1
clone_size: .
v_call: TRBV30
cdr3_nt: TGTGCCTGGAGTGCAGGGGGTCAGCCCCAGCATTTT
cdr3_aa: CAWSAGGQPQHF

j_call: TRBJ1-1
d_call: .
clone_size: .
v_call: TRBV19
cdr3_nt: TGTGCCAGTTTTCGGGGCACTGAAGCTTTCTTT
cdr3_aa: CASFRGTEAFF

j_call: TRBJ2-1
d_call: .
clone_size: few
v_call: TRBV6-1
cdr3_nt: TGTGCCAGCAGTGAATCGGGTCCTTCCTACAATGAGCAGTTCTTC
cdr3_aa: CASSESGPSYNEQFF

j_call: TRBJ2-5
d_call: .
clone_size: .
v_call: TRBV5-4
cdr3_nt: TGTGCCAGCAGCTTGGAGTCTAGTGGGGAGACCCAGTACTTC
cdr3_aa: CASSLESSGETQYF

j_call: TRBJ2-5
d_call: TRBD2
clone_size: .
v_call: TRBV5-1
cdr3_nt: TGCGCCAGCAGCCCCAGCTCAGGGAGGGCCCAAGAGACCCAGTACTTC
cdr3_aa: CASSPSSGRAQETQYF

j_call: TRBJ2-2
d_call: .
clone_size: .
v_call: TRBV6-5
cdr3_nt: TGTGCCAGCAGTCGGAACACCGGGGAGCTGTTTTTT
cdr3_aa: CASSRNTGELFF

j_call: TRBJ2-3
d_call: TRBD2
clone_size: .
v_call: TRBV19
cdr3_nt: TGTGCCAGTAGTATACAGACCCCCTCTAGCGGGGGGGCCGATACGCAGTATTTT
cdr3_aa: CASSIQTPSSGGADTQYF

j_call: TRBJ2-7
d_call: .
clone_size: .
v_call: TRBV2
cdr3_nt: TGTGCCAGCAGGGAGGGCGGCTACGAGCAGTACTTC
cdr3_aa: CASREGGYEQYF

j_call: TRBJ2-5
d_call: TRBD2
clone_size: .
v_call: TRBV6-2/TRBV6-3
cdr3_nt: TGTGCCAGCAGTGAGGGACTAGTAAGGCAGACCCAGTACTTC
cdr3_aa: CASSEGLVRQTQYF

j_call: TRBJ2-5
d_call: .
clone_size: .
v_call: TRBV6-5
cdr3_nt: TGTGCCAGCAGTTACTCGAACAGCAGGGCCGAGACCCAGTACTTC
cdr3_aa: CASSYSNSRAETQYF

j_call: TRBJ1-4
d_call: TRBD1
clone_size: .
v_call: TRBV11-1
cdr3_nt: TGTGCCAGCAGCCTCGACAGGGGTAGCGAAAAACTGTTTTTT
cdr3_aa: CASSLDRGSEKLFF

j_call: TRBJ1-5
d_call: .
clone_size: .
v_call: TRBV4-1
cdr3_nt: TGCGCCAGCAGCCAAGCTTGGGGGCAGGGCAATCAGCCCCAGCATTTT
cdr3_aa: CASSQAWGQGNQPQHF

j_call: TRBJ1-1
d_call: TRBD1
clone_size: .
v_call: TRBV12-5
cdr3_nt: TGTGCTAGTGGTTTGGGAGGGACAGGGTCAACTGAAGCTTTCTTT
cdr3_aa: CASGLGGTGSTEAFF

j_call: TRBJ2-5
d_call: TRBD2
clone_size: .
v_call: TRBV5-4
cdr3_nt: TGTGCCAGCAGCTTTATAGCGGGGGGCCCTCAAGAGGCCCAGTACTTC
cdr3_aa: CASSFIAGGPQEAQYF

j_call: TRBJ2-2
d_call: .
clone_size: .
v_call: TRBV10-1
cdr3_nt: TGCGCCAGCAGTGGAATCCGGGACACCGGGGAGCTGTTTTTT
cdr3_aa: CASSGIRDTGELFF

j_call: TRBJ1-6
d_call: .
clone_size: .
v_call: TRBV6-2/TRBV6-3
cdr3_nt: TGTGCCAGCAGTTTCGCGGGTTTGCCCCTCCACTTT
cdr3_aa: CASSFAGLPLHF

j_call: TRBJ2-7
d_call: .
clone_size: .
v_call: TRBV12-3/TRBV12-4
cdr3_nt: TGTGCCAGCAGTTTAGGACTGAGCTACGAGCAGTACTTC
cdr3_aa: CASSLGLSYEQYF

j_call: TRBJ2-4
d_call: .
clone_size: .
v_call: TRBV7-9
cdr3_nt: TGTGCCAGCAGCTTAGCGTGGGGGGACTTCTGGTACTTC
cdr3_aa: CASSLAWGDFWYF

j_call: TRBJ2-7
d_call: .
clone_size: .
v_call: TRBV7-2
cdr3_nt: TGTGCCAGCAGCGTTCAGGTAGACCCCTACGAGCAGTACTTC
cdr3_aa: CASSVQVDPYEQYF

j_call: TRBJ1-4
d_call: .
clone_size: .
v_call: TRBV13
cdr3_nt: TGTGCCAGCAGCTTAGGGCAGGGGTTTGATGAAAAACTGTTTTTT
cdr3_aa: CASSLGQGFDEKLFF

j_call: TRBJ2-2
d_call: .
clone_size: .
v_call: TRBV7-9
cdr3_nt: TGTGCCAGCAGGCGAAATGGACTCCTCGCAAACACCGGGGAGCTGTTTTTT
cdr3_aa: CASRRNGLLANTGELFF

j_call: TRBJ1-6
d_call: .
clone_size: .
v_call: TRBV11-2
cdr3_nt: TGTGCCAGCAGTTTAACTCCAGGGGAATATAATTCACCCCTCCACTTT
cdr3_aa: CASSLTPGEYNSPLHF

j_call: TRBJ1-3
d_call: TRBD1
clone_size: .
v_call: TRBV28
cdr3_nt: TGTGCCAGCAGGACCCTGACAGGGGTTCGGGCTGACACCATATATTTT
cdr3_aa: CASRTLTGVRADTIYF

j_call: TRBJ1-5
d_call: .
clone_size: few
v_call: TRBV3-1/TRBV3-2
cdr3_nt: TGTGCCAGCAGCCTCGACAAGAATCAGCCCCAGCATTTT
cdr3_aa: CASSLDKNQPQHF

j_call: TRBJ1-4
d_call: TRBD1
clone_size: medium-sized
v_call: TRBV3-1/TRBV3-2
cdr3_nt: TGTGCCAGCAGCACAACACATTGGACAGGGGGTCATAATGAAAAACTGTTTTTT
cdr3_aa: CASSTTHWTGGHNEKLFF